This passage covers 18 T cell receptor beta chains from one sample sequenced in a study of blood T cell repertoires in COVID-19. Sequencing used immunoSEQ multiplex PCR; TCRdb keeps in-frame clones, though not all of them. This table has under 120,000 clones, 70% to 85% appearing once. The source material was peripheral blood. These receptors came from a man between 70 and 80 years old with active or convalescent COVID-19.

This chain joins TRBV6-5 and TRBJ2-3; 8 positions match TRBD2. The CDR3 contains 11 residues. Germline V gene data show CDR1 as MNHEY and CDR2 as SVGAGI. The junction had 3 bases not matched to a gene; V was cut back by 7 bases and J by 9 bases. CDR3 in DNA: TGTGCCAGCATCCGGGGGGGCACGCAGTATTTT. Translated, it gives CASIRGGTQYF.

The J gene is TRBJ2-1, the V gene TRBV9; tentative D call: TRBD2 (5 bases). V dropped 0 bases and J dropped 2 bases, with 12 bases sitting between them. CDR1 SGDLS and CDR2 YYNGEE come from the germline V gene. CDR3 size: 16 residues. This chain's CDR3 is CASSVASGPPYNEQFF. CDR3 nucleotide sequence: TGTGCCAGCAGCGTAGCCAGCGGCCCTCCCTACAATGAGCAGTTCTTC.

The rearrangement uses TRBV12-3 or TRBV12-4 and TRBJ2-7; D is ambiguous. The CDR3 is made up of 12 amino acids. V was shortened by 2 bases and J by 5 bases, with 7 bases between the two germline ends. CDR3 DNA sequence: TGTGCCAGCAGTTTAAACTCGAACGAGCAGTACTTC. Its protein is CASSLNSNEQYF.

V and J are TRBV6-5 and TRBJ2-7; 12 bases line up with TRBD2. CDR1 and CDR2 (germline): MNHEY, SVGAGI. V shed 6 bases and J 0 bases; nucleotides not matched to a gene: 3. The CDR3 sequence is 15 residues long. Here the CDR3 reads CASSGLAGTSYEQYF. CDR3 coding DNA: TGTGCCAGCAGCGGACTAGCGGGGACCTCCTACGAGCAGTACTTC.

The chain couples TRBV4-2 to TRBJ1-2, with TRBD1 matching over 7 bases. The J segment lost 2 bases and the V segment lost 4 bases, leaving 7 bases of the junction unmatched. Germline CDR1 LGHNA, CDR2 YNFKEQ. CDR3 size: 15 residues. The chain's CDR3 is CASSLGTADNYGYTF. CDR3 in DNA: TGTGCCAGCAGCCTCGGGACAGCTGACAACTATGGCTACACCTTC.

This clone has only one observation. The CDR3 nucleotides are TGTGCCAGCAGTCTCGGACTAGCGGGGGCCCAAGAGACCCAGTACTTC. Translated, it gives CASSLGLAGAQETQYF. V usage is TRBV6-2 or TRBV6-3 and J usage is TRBJ2-5, with 13 bases aligning to TRBD2. The CDR3 totals 16 residues. J lost 1 base, V lost 5 bases, and 4 bases had no gene match. From germline, CDR1 is MNHEY and CDR2 SVGEGT.

This chain connects TRBV10-3 to TRBJ1-2; D is possibly TRBD1 (6 bases). This CDR3 contains 15 residues. V lost 0 bases, J lost 4 bases, and 12 bases lay in between. Per germline, CDR1 ENHRY and CDR2 SYGVKD. The CDR3 sequence is CAISESMTGSYGYTF. Written as DNA, the CDR3 is TGTGCCATCAGTGAGTCGATGACAGGATCCTATGGCTACACCTTC.

The chain joins TRBV28 to TRBJ1-1, with a weak D call TRBD1 (5 bases). The ends were cut back, 7 bases at V and 1 base at J, with 13 bases in the middle. There are 14 residues in the CDR3. The germline V gene encodes CDR1 MDHEN and CDR2 SYDVKM. The CDR3 sequence: CASTMVGRNTEAFF. For the CDR3, the DNA is TGTGCCAGCACCATGGTGGGGCGGAACACTGAAGCTTTCTTT.

The chain recombines TRBV3-1 (or the pseudogene TRBV3-2) with TRBJ1-2; D unclear. V lost 0 bases and J 7 bases, leaving 9 bases between the germline ends. Germline CDR1 reads LGHDT; CDR2 reads YNNKEL (reference sequence). This CDR3 contains 13 residues. CDR3 nucleotide sequence: TGTGCCAGCAGCCAAGAGATGAGGGCTGGCTACACCTTC. It translates to CASSQEMRAGYTF.

This chain joins TRBV15 and TRBJ2-5; the D gene is possibly TRBD1 (5 bases). The CDR3 totals 14 residues. The ends were cut back, 0 bases at V and 5 bases at J, with 10 bases in the middle. CDR1 LNHNV and CDR2 YYDKDF come from the germline V gene (reference sequence). The CDR3 coding sequence is TGTGCCACCAGCAGAGATATCGCAGGGGAGACCCAGTACTTC. Protein: CATSRDIAGETQYF.

The chain is built from TRBV24-1 and TRBJ2-1; 12 nucleotides line up with TRBD2. This CDR3 is 17 amino acids long. Germline values: CDR1 KGHDR, CDR2 SFDVKD. The V and J ends lost 2 bases and 2 bases, in that order; junction bases with no gene match: 3. In nucleotides, the CDR3 is TGTGCCACCAGTGATTCTCGGACTAGCGGGGCCTACAATGAGCAGTTCTTC. This sequence encodes CATSDSRTSGAYNEQFF.

The chain links TRBV28 to TRBJ1-5, with 7 bases that match TRBD1. Trimming removed 5 bases from V and 6 bases from J; junction bases left unmatched: 4. Looked up from germline, CDR1 is MDHEN and CDR2 is SYDVKM. The CDR3 totals 13 residues. CDR3 region: CASSPDRAQPQHF. CDR3 nucleotides: TGTGCCAGCAGTCCCGACAGGGCTCAGCCCCAGCATTTT.

V gene TRBV29-1 combines with J gene TRBJ2-3; 10 positions agree with TRBD1. Germline CDR1 is SQVTM and CDR2 is ANQGSEA. V was clipped by 0 bases and J by 4 bases; unmatched bases: 1. The CDR3 has 14 amino acids. This CDR3 is CSVEETGGPDTQYF. CDR3 coding DNA: TGCAGCGTTGAAGAGACAGGGGGCCCAGATACGCAGTATTTT.

The rearrangement links TRBV9 to TRBJ1-5; 10 nucleotides line up with TRBD1. CDR3 size: 15 residues. The V and J ends lost 4 bases and 3 bases, in that order; junction bases with no gene match: 4. The germline V gene has CDR1 SGDLS and CDR2 YYNGEE. The CDR3 coding sequence is TGTGCCAGCAGCTCGGGACAGGGGACCAATCAGCCCCAGCATTTT. As protein: CASSSGQGTNQPQHF.

This clone has only a few counts. V usage is TRBV11-2 and J usage is TRBJ2-1, with 9 nucleotides matching TRBD2. The CDR3 consists of 17 residues. Per germline, CDR1 SGHAT and CDR2 FQNNGV. Losses at the gene ends were 5 bases for V and 2 bases for J; bases not matched to a gene: 10. CDR3 bases: TGTGCCAGCAGCCAAACGACTAGCGGACGTCCCTACAATGAGCAGTTCTTC. This translates into CASSQTTSGRPYNEQFF.

The V call is TRBV5-3, the J call TRBJ2-7; 12 positions match TRBD2. TRBV5-3 is marked as an open reading frame, function uncertain. The trim removed 0 bases at V and 2 bases at J, leaving 3 bases unmatched. This CDR3 has 16 amino acids. CDR3 sequence: CARSLVPSGRAYEQYF. CDR3 in DNA: TGTGCCAGAAGCTTGGTGCCTAGCGGGAGGGCCTACGAGCAGTACTTC.

The CDR3 DNA reads TGTGCCAGCAAAACCAACCCGGGGAACACTGAAGCTTTCTTT. Protein product: CASKTNPGNTEAFF. The chain couples TRBV28 to TRBJ1-1; D is ambiguous. CDR1 and CDR2 (germline): MDHEN, SYDVKM. The CDR3 is 14 residues long. V was clipped by 7 bases and J by 1 base, with 13 bases between them.

This chain connects TRBV29-1 to TRBJ2-1; TRBD1 is a possible D gene (6 bases). V was clipped by 7 bases and J by 9 bases, with 10 bases between them. Germline CDR1 and CDR2: SQVTM and ANQGSEA. This CDR3 comprises 10 residues. CDR3: CSGQVTEQFF. CDR3 DNA sequence: TGCAGCGGACAGGTGACTGAGCAGTTCTTC.